This is a list of T cell receptor beta chains from one sample in a study of vaccination and CD4 T cells after COVID-19. These receptors have no known antigen. TCRdb reanalysed the PCR reads using MiXCR and keeps one entry per CDR3 protein. Among 9,000 to 13,000 distinct CDR3 sequences, 46% were seen once, and the ten largest hold 29%. Input material: CD4+ T cells from blood, cultured in vitro. Source of these receptors: a human donor who had recovered from COVID-19. Each CDR3 is given with its conserved first and last residue. A D gene is named only where the DNA matches it firmly. Clone size is not always given. Where it is, it says once, few, many or a class for expanded clones.

d_call j_call v_call clone_size cdr3_aa cdr3_nt
. TRBJ1-2 TRBV20-1 . CSAPQNYGYTF TGCAGTGCGCCGCAAAACTATGGCTACACCTTC
. TRBJ2-3 TRBV21-1 few CASREAAVPQYF TGTGCCAGCAGAGAAGCCGCGGTACCGCAGTATTTT
TRBD1 TRBJ1-2 TRBV27 few CASSTRTGVMYGYTF TGTGCCAGCAGTACTAGGACAGGGGTTATGTATGGCTACACCTTC
. TRBJ1-2 TRBV7-9 . CASGGNLGYGYTF TGTGCCAGTGGAGGGAACCTCGGTTATGGCTACACCTTC
. TRBJ2-7 TRBV6-1 . CASSGGYEQYF TGTGCCAGCAGTGGGGGCTACGAGCAGTACTTC
TRBD1 TRBJ2-7 TRBV29-1 . CNVGQGAYEQYF TGCAACGTCGGACAGGGAGCCTACGAGCAGTACTTC
TRBD2 TRBJ2-5 TRBV12-5 . CASASSGGRETQYF TGTGCTAGTGCCAGTAGCGGGGGAAGGGAGACCCAGTACTTC
. TRBJ1-1 TRBV6-2/TRBV6-3 few CASSYGGASEAFF TGTGCCAGCAGTTACGGGGGAGCGTCTGAAGCTTTCTTT
. TRBJ1-1 TRBV2 few CASSEVGSAEAFF TGTGCCAGCAGTGAGGTTGGGTCCGCTGAAGCTTTCTTT
. TRBJ1-5 TRBV7-2 once CAGSPFGNQPQHF TGTGCCGGTAGCCCCTTCGGCAATCAGCCCCAGCATTTT
TRBD2 TRBJ2-5 TRBV6-1 few CASRGGALQETQYF TGTGCCAGCAGGGGAGGGGCCCTACAAGAGACCCAGTACTTC
. TRBJ2-5 TRBV20-1 few CSARPVQETQYF TGCAGTGCTAGACCTGTCCAAGAGACCCAGTACTTC
. TRBJ2-2 TRBV7-2 . CASNVDRSRIGELFF TGTGCCAGCAACGTAGACAGGTCTCGGATCGGGGAGCTGTTTTTT
. TRBJ1-1 TRBV19 . CASSIDGSVGKAFF TGTGCCAGTAGTATAGATGGGTCGGTAGGGAAGGCTTTCTTT
. TRBJ2-7 TRBV30 once CAWSPGSFYEQCF TGTGCCTGGAGTCCCGGGAGTTTCTACGAGCAGTGCTTC
. TRBJ1-2 TRBV7-9 . CASSLSTGGLGYTF TGTGCCAGCAGCTTATCGACAGGAGGGCTTGGCTACACCTTC
. TRBJ2-2 TRBV20-1 few CSAGAPGIGELFF TGCAGTGCGGGTGCCCCGGGGATCGGGGAGCTGTTTTTT
. TRBJ1-1 TRBV12-3/TRBV12-4 . CASSSAGRGTEAFF TGTGCCAGCAGTTCTGCAGGGAGGGGCACTGAAGCTTTCTTT
. TRBJ2-7 TRBV7-9 . CASSSATLQTFFF TGTGCCAGCAGCTCCGCCACCTTACAGACCTTCTTCTTC
. TRBJ1-6 TRBV2 . CASSEQRIRQEMSPLHF TGTGCCAGCAGTGAACAGAGAATACGACAGGAGATGTCACCCCTCCACTTT
TRBD2 TRBJ2-7 TRBV7-2 few CASSLGSRTSGAEQYF TGTGCCAGCAGCTTAGGTTCTCGGACTAGCGGGGCCGAGCAGTACTTC
. TRBJ2-1 TRBV5-4 . CASSLGGGPYNEQFF TGTGCCAGCAGCTTAGGGGGGGGGCCGTACAATGAGCAGTTCTTC
. TRBJ1-1 TRBV2 few CASSESLRENTEAFF TGTGCCAGCAGTGAAAGTCTAAGGGAGAACACTGAAGCTTTCTTT
. TRBJ1-4 TRBV6-5 few CASSYEAATKGEKLFF TGTGCCAGCAGTTACGAGGCAGCTACAAAGGGTGAAAAACTGTTTTTT
TRBD1 TRBJ1-4 TRBV7-9 once CASSAGDRGANEKLFF TGTGCCAGCAGCGCCGGGGACAGGGGAGCTAATGAAAAACTGTTTTTT
TRBD2 TRBJ2-1 TRBV9 . CASSPTTSGVYNEQFF TGTGCCAGCAGCCCGACGACTAGCGGGGTATACAATGAGCAGTTCTTC
. TRBJ1-2 TRBV19 few CASSITSPRDYGYTF TGTGCCAGTAGTATCACGAGTCCTCGGGACTATGGCTACACCTTC
TRBD2 TRBJ2-2 TRBV18 . CASSLRTSNTGELFF TGTGCCAGCTCACTTAGGACTAGTAACACCGGGGAGCTGTTTTTT
. TRBJ2-5 TRBV6-5 . CASSLGSQETQYF TGTGCCAGCAGTTTGGGATCTCAAGAGACCCAGTACTTC
. TRBJ2-1 TRBV4-3 once CASSQVAGVAYNEQFF TGCGCCAGCAGCCAAGTGGCCGGGGTGGCCTACAATGAGCAGTTCTTC
. TRBJ1-1 TRBV5-6 . CASSLAPAEAFF TGTGCCAGCAGCTTGGCCCCGGCAGAAGCTTTCTTT
TRBD1 TRBJ1-4 TRBV6-1 . CASLRGQNEKLFF TGTGCCAGCCTCAGGGGGCAGAATGAAAAACTGTTTTTT
. TRBJ1-2 TRBV7-8 . CASSSRVGGARGYTF TGTGCCAGCAGCTCAAGGGTGGGGGGCGCCCGTGGCTACACCTTC
. TRBJ1-2 TRBV6-1 few CASSRDRTGWYGYTF TGTGCCAGCAGTCGGGACCGAACGGGGTGGTATGGCTACACCTTC
. TRBJ2-6 TRBV19 . CASSIAPQVHRREANVLTF TGTGCCAGTAGTATAGCCCCTCAAGTCCACAGGAGGGAGGCCAACGTCCTGACTTTC
. TRBJ1-6 TRBV7-9 . CASSLHGGDSPLHF TGTGCCAGCAGCTTACACGGAGGGGATTCACCCCTCCACTTT
TRBD1 TRBJ2-7 TRBV12-3/TRBV12-4 . CASSLGQVEQYF TGTGCCAGCAGTCTCGGACAGGTAGAGCAGTACTTC
TRBD1 TRBJ1-2 TRBV20-1 few CSARDVDRTNYGYTF TGCAGTGCTAGAGATGTGGACAGGACCAACTATGGCTACACCTTC
. TRBJ1-4 TRBV19 few CASSPRGREKLFF TGTGCCAGTAGTCCCAGGGGTCGGGAAAAACTGTTTTTT
. TRBJ1-5 TRBV2 . CASSDFGGLGFENQPQHF TGTGCCAGCAGTGATTTCGGGGGTCTCGGTTTTGAGAATCAGCCCCAGCATTTT
. TRBJ1-4 TRBV4-3 . CASSQVRSEKLFF TGCGCCAGCAGCCAAGTTAGGTCCGAAAAACTGTTTTTT
. TRBJ2-5 TRBV20-1 few CSARPEQETQYF TGCAGTGCCCGACCGGAGCAAGAGACCCAGTACTTC
. TRBJ2-3 TRBV27 few CASSRDPGRRNTDTQYF TGTGCCAGCAGTCGGGACCCGGGACGACGAAACACAGATACGCAGTATTTT
TRBD1 TRBJ1-5 TRBV4-1 . CASSQVQGNQPQHF TGCGCCAGCAGCCAAGTACAGGGGAATCAGCCCCAGCATTTT
TRBD2 TRBJ2-3 TRBV6-1 . CASSGELAGGLDGDTQYF TGTGCCAGCAGCGGGGAACTAGCGGGGGGGCTCGACGGAGATACGCAGTATTTT
. TRBJ2-5 TRBV25-1 . CASRSVLAGETQYF TGTGCCAGCAGATCGGTGTTGGCGGGGGAGACCCAGTACTTC
. TRBJ2-3 TRBV20-1 . CSVAGWQNTDTQYF TGCAGCGTGGCGGGATGGCAGAACACAGATACGCAGTATTTT
. TRBJ1-1 TRBV27 few CASHGYTEAFF TGTGCCAGCCACGGGTACACTGAAGCTTTCTTT
. TRBJ1-5 TRBV30 few CAWSLGQPQHF TGTGCCTGGAGTTTAGGACAGCCCCAGCATTTT
. TRBJ1-2 TRBV12-3/TRBV12-4 . CASSFWGGGYTF TGTGCCAGCAGTTTTTGGGGAGGGGGCTACACCTTC
TRBD1 TRBJ1-3 TRBV7-2 few CASSFRRDRGATIYF TGTGCCAGCAGCTTCCGGCGGGACAGGGGAGCCACCATATATTTT
TRBD1 TRBJ2-1 TRBV30 . CAWGQGAKASGQFF TGTGCCTGGGGACAGGGGGCTAAAGCGAGTGGGCAGTTCTTC
. TRBJ1-1 TRBV6-2/TRBV6-3 . CASSHLRVRVDTEAFF TGTGCCAGCAGTCATCTCAGGGTGCGGGTCGACACTGAAGCTTTCTTT